These T cell receptor beta chains were read from a single sample in a study of blood T cells in healthy people across ages. TCRdb called the 5' RACE reads again in MiXCR, with one record for every CDR3 protein. Of more than 500,000 distinct CDR3 sequences in the sample, about 27% were seen once. These same data were also listed under a study on T cells of mothers and their children.

The specimen sequenced was blood. These receptors were taken from a boy younger than 10 in good health. Each CDR3 is given with its conserved first and last residue. Fields, in order: J gene, D gene, clone size, V gene, CDR3 DNA, CDR3 protein. A D gene is named only where the DNA matches it firmly. Not all rows give a size; the values are once, few, many and, for expanded clones, a class.

>TRBJ2-7|NA|NA|TRBV5-1
TGCGCAAGCAGCTTGGATGGAATACCCTACGCGCAGTACTTC
CASSLDGIPYAQYF
>TRBJ2-5|TRBD1|NA|TRBV6-2/TRBV6-3
TGTGCCAGCAGAAAGCCCCAGGGGGCTGTTGTAGAATCTCAAGAGACCCAGTACTTC
CASRKPQGAVVESQETQYF
>TRBJ2-4|NA|few|TRBV7-2
TGTGCCTGCAGCTTCGGGGAATGGGCCGGTCACAAAAACATTCAGTACTTC
CACSFGEWAGHKNIQYF
>TRBJ1-1|TRBD1|once|TRBV4-1
TGCGCCAGCAGCCAAGATGGGACAGTCCCCACTGAAGCTTTCTTT
CASSQDGTVPTEAFF
>TRBJ2-1|TRBD2|once|TRBV10-1
TGCGCCAGCAGCGTAAGCGGGAGTAGGGACAATGAGCAGTTCTTC
CASSVSGSRDNEQFF
>TRBJ2-1|NA|NA|TRBV27
TGTGCCAGCAGTTTAAATGGGGGTTATTACAATGAGCAGTTCTTC
CASSLNGGYYNEQFF
>TRBJ2-3|TRBD2|NA|TRBV15
TGTGCCACCAGCTGGACTAGCCCAGATACGCAGTATTTT
CATSWTSPDTQYF
>TRBJ2-1|NA|once|TRBV5-1
TGCGCCAGCAGCTTGGCTCCCCGCGGATACAATGAGCAGTTCTTC
CASSLAPRGYNEQFF
>TRBJ1-4|NA|NA|TRBV7-9
TGTGCCAGCGGTTCGGGAAGAGCAGAGAATGAAAAACTGTTTTTT
CASGSGRAENEKLFF
>TRBJ2-7|NA|few|TRBV10-1
TGCGCCAGCAGTGAGTCGTTCAGTTCAGAGCAGTACTTC
CASSESFSSEQYF
>TRBJ2-2|NA|NA|TRBV9
TGTGCCAGCAGCGTAGGAAAGGGAATCGGGGAGCTGTTTTTT
CASSVGKGIGELFF
>TRBJ2-1|TRBD2|NA|TRBV28
TGTGCCAGCAGCTGGGGGGGGTCTATTCTCTACAATGAGCAGTTCTTC
CASSWGGSILYNEQFF
>TRBJ2-7|NA|NA|TRBV30
TGTGCCTGGAGTGTATCCCAAGGCGAGCAGTACTTC
CAWSVSQGEQYF
>TRBJ2-2|NA|NA|TRBV6-5
TGTGCCAGCAGTTACGAGGGGGGAGGGGGCACCGGGGAGCTGTTTTTT
CASSYEGGGGTGELFF
>TRBJ1-1|NA|few|TRBV30
TGTGCCTGCCTAGGGGACATTGAAGCTTTCTTT
CACLGDIEAFF
>TRBJ1-2|TRBD1|few|TRBV12-3/TRBV12-4
TGTGCCAGCAGTCCCGGGACAGGGGGCAGCGGGGGCTACACCTTC
CASSPGTGGSGGYTF
>TRBJ2-7|TRBD1|NA|TRBV5-1
TGCGCCAGCAGCTTGTTACAGGGGGCGGACGAGCAGTACTTC
CASSLLQGADEQYF
>TRBJ2-7|TRBD1|few|TRBV2
TGTGCCAGCAGGAACGACAGGGGAGGCTACGAGCAGTACTTC
CASRNDRGGYEQYF
>TRBJ1-5|NA|few|TRBV25-1
TGTGCCAGGAGTGAATGCCGTAGTACCCACGGTAGCAATCAGCCCCAGCATTTT
CARSECRSTHGSNQPQHF
>TRBJ2-7|NA|NA|TRBV20-1
TGCAGTGCTAGAGGCCAGCTAAGCTCCTACGAGCAGTACTTC
CSARGQLSSYEQYF
>TRBJ2-5|TRBD1|NA|TRBV29-1
TGCAGCGTTGGGGACAGGTTAGGGACCCAGTACTTC
CSVGDRLGTQYF
>TRBJ1-1|TRBD1|few|TRBV14
TGTGCCAGCAGCGCCCAGGGACAGGGGGCGGGAGCTTTCTTT
CASSAQGQGAGAFF
>TRBJ2-7|NA|NA|TRBV18
TGTGCCAGCTCACCGGGGCAGGACCCAGCCTACGAGCAGTACTTC
CASSPGQDPAYEQYF
>TRBJ2-4|NA|NA|TRBV11-2
TGTGCCAGCAGCTCATTCAGGGGCCTGCGAACCAAAAACATTCAGTACTTC
CASSSFRGLRTKNIQYF
>TRBJ1-4|NA|few|TRBV6-1
TGTGCCAGCAGTGAACCCCAGGGAAGGGGTGCAACTAATGAAAAACTGTTTTTT
CASSEPQGRGATNEKLFF
>TRBJ2-1|NA|NA|TRBV4-3
TGCGCCAGCAGCCAAGGGGACTTGAGCTCCTACAATGAGCAGTTCTTC
CASSQGDLSSYNEQFF
>TRBJ1-2|NA|few|TRBV13
TGTGCCAGCAGCGGCGGACAGATAGGCGACTATGGCTACACCTTC
CASSGGQIGDYGYTF
>TRBJ2-7|NA|few|TRBV12-5
TGTGCTAGTGGACCCGGGACGGGCCATAGGAACGAGCAGTACTTC
CASGPGTGHRNEQYF
>TRBJ1-4|NA|NA|TRBV19
TGTGCCAGTAGTATCTTGTCGGGGGTCAAACTGTTTTTT
CASSILSGVKLFF
>TRBJ2-1|NA|NA|TRBV11-2
TGTGCCAGCAGCTTTTGGTGGGGAATCGACTCCTACAATGAGCAGTTCTTC
CASSFWWGIDSYNEQFF
>TRBJ1-5|TRBD1|NA|TRBV20-1
TGCAGTGCGATAGCCCCCCCCAGGGGGCTCCAGCCCCAGCATTTT
CSAIAPPRGLQPQHF
>TRBJ1-2|TRBD1|NA|TRBV7-2
TGTGCCAGCAGCATTAACAGGGGGCAAGGCTACACCTTC
CASSINRGQGYTF
>TRBJ2-6|TRBD2|NA|TRBV2
TGTGCCAGCAAGCCGAGACGGGAGGGCGTCCTGACTTTC
CASKPRREGVLTF
>TRBJ2-4|TRBD2|NA|TRBV7-9
TGTGCCAGCAGCTTCCCGACTAGCGGGAGAGGGGACATTCAGTACTTC
CASSFPTSGRGDIQYF
>TRBJ2-2|TRBD1|NA|TRBV7-2
TGTGCCAGCAGCTTAAGACAGGGTGACACCGGGGAGCTGTTTTTT
CASSLRQGDTGELFF
>TRBJ1-4|NA|few|TRBV4-1
TGCGCCAGCAGCCCATCGGGGGGTGAAAAACTGTTTTTT
CASSPSGGEKLFF
>TRBJ1-4|TRBD1|NA|TRBV7-8
TGTGCCAGCAGCTTAGGGGGACAGGGGCTTAATGAAAAACTGTTTTTT
CASSLGGQGLNEKLFF
>TRBJ1-2|NA|NA|TRBV10-3
TGTGCCATCAGTGAGTCGGGACAATACTATGGCTACACCTTC
CAISESGQYYGYTF
>TRBJ1-3|NA|NA|TRBV28
TGTGCCAGCAGTTTATCTTGGACTCTCTCTGGAAACACCATATATTTT
CASSLSWTLSGNTIYF
>TRBJ2-1|TRBD2|NA|TRBV7-6
TGTGCCAGCAGCTACCCTAGCGGGGGCGGGGAGCAGTTCTTC
CASSYPSGGGEQFF
>TRBJ2-2|NA|NA|TRBV7-6
TGTGCCAGCAGCTTAATGGGAGATGGACTCACCGGGGGGCTGTTTTTT
CASSLMGDGLTGGLFF
>TRBJ1-2|NA|few|TRBV4-2
TGTGCCAGCAGCCAAGAATTTGGGGGTTACTATGGCTACACCTTC
CASSQEFGGYYGYTF
>TRBJ2-7|NA|few|TRBV5-1
TGCGCCAGCAGCCAACCAAGAGACCCGTTCTACGAGCAGTACTTC
CASSQPRDPFYEQYF
>TRBJ1-2|NA|few|TRBV2
TGTGCCAGCAGGAGGTTCGGCTACACCTTC
CASRRFGYTF